The 32 T cell receptor beta chains below all came from one sample that was sequenced in a study of blood T cell repertoires in COVID-19. The protocol was immunoSEQ multiplex PCR, while the TCRdb copy is restricted to in-frame clones and leaves out a portion. The sample lists around 100,000 clones, roughly 90% occurring once. The sequenced sample consisted of peripheral blood. Source of these receptors: an elderly man with acute or convalescent COVID-19.

The CDR3 here is CAWSPMGQGNTGELFF. The CDR3 region has the DNA TGTGCCTGGAGTCCTATGGGACAGGGGAACACCGGGGAGCTGTTTTTT. V is TRBV30 and J is TRBJ2-2; 9 nucleotides match TRBD1. Germline V gene data show CDR1 as GTSNPN and CDR2 as SVGIG (reference sequence). This CDR3 has 16 residues. Trimming took 2 bases from V and 1 from J; bases not matched to a gene: 5.

The rearrangement joins TRBV5-1 to TRBJ2-2; 12 positions match TRBD2. CDR1 SGHRS and CDR2 YFSETQ come from the germline V gene. Trimming cost V 3 bases and J 4 bases; bases outside gene matches: 4. The CDR3 covers 16 residues. CDR3 residues: CASSSGLAGRTGELFF. As DNA, the CDR3 is TGCGCCAGCAGCTCTGGACTAGCGGGACGCACCGGGGAGCTGTTTTTT.

The CDR3 coding sequence is TGTGCCACCAGTGTTGGCAGGGGCCCGCTCAATGAGCAGTTCTTC. It specifies CATSVGRGPLNEQFF. The chain links TRBV24-1 to TRBJ2-1; possible D gene TRBD1, 6 bases. This CDR3 has 15 amino acids. The germline V and J ends were trimmed by 5 bases and 6 bases, with 16 bases remaining between them. Looked up from germline, CDR1 is KGHDR and CDR2 is SFDVKD.

This chain joins TRBV28 and TRBJ1-6; D is uncertain. Trimming took off 3 bases at V and 6 bases at J, with 15 bases between the two ends. Germline V CDR1 and CDR2: MDHEN, SYDVKM. The CDR3 is 16 residues long. DNA for the CDR3: TGTGCCAGCAGTTTCTCACTTGATTTTCCTAATTCACCCCTCCACTTT. It translates to CASSFSLDFPNSPLHF.

The chain uses TRBV7-5 and TRBJ2-7; the table names TRBD2, a call not compared with the DNA. TRBV7-5 has pseudogene status. This CDR3 is built from 18 residues. The CDR3 bases are TGTGCCAGAAGCCTCGGAGGCACCTGCTTGGGCCCTTCCTACGAGCAGTACTTC. As protein: CARSLGGTCLGPSYEQYF.

This rearrangement joins TRBV7-2 to TRBJ1-6; TRBD1 agrees at 8 bases. Germline CDR1 and CDR2: SGHTA and FQGNSA. This CDR3 comprises 15 residues. The ends lost 1 base at V and 10 bases at J; junction bases unmatched: 6. The CDR3 spells CASSLGVRGHSPLHF. The CDR3 DNA follows: TGTGCCAGCAGCTTAGGGGTCAGGGGGCACTCACCCCTCCACTTT. The whole variable domain, remainder taken from reference TRBV7-2 and TRBJ1-6, is GAGVSQSPSNKVTEKGKDVELRCDPISGHTALYWYRQSLGQGLEFLIYFQGNSAPDKSGLPSDRFSAERTGGSVSTLTIQRTQQEDSAVYLCASSLGVRGHSPLHFGNGTRLTVT.

The table lists this clone with a count of one. The chain is built from TRBV18 and TRBJ2-5, with D possibly matching TRBD1 (6 bases). Trimming stripped 3 bases from V and 1 base from J, with 18 bases between. The CDR3 has 17 amino acids. Looked up from germline, CDR1 is KGHSH and CDR2 is LQKENI. The CDR3 coding sequence is TGTGCCAGCTCACCTGTACAGGGAAGATTGATCCAAGAGACCCAGTACTTC. This translates into CASSPVQGRLIQETQYF.

This chain uses TRBV7-3 with TRBJ2-6, with 7 positions matching TRBD1. Germline CDR1 reads SGHTA; CDR2 reads FQGTGA. CDR3 size: 18 residues. V was pared by 2 bases and J by 0 bases, with 7 bases of the junction left unmatched. CDR3 in DNA: TGTGCCAGCAGCTTATACAGGGGACCCATCTCTGGGGCCAACGTCCTGACTTTC. This translates into CASSLYRGPISGANVLTF.

The chain employs TRBV27 and TRBJ2-7; D unclear. CDR3 size: 11 residues. Germline CDR1 reads MNHEY; CDR2 reads SMNVEV (reference sequence). V was shortened by 8 bases and J by 3 bases, with 8 bases between the two germline ends. CDR3 residues: CASGSVYEQYF. CDR3 sequence (DNA): TGTGCCAGCGGAAGCGTCTACGAGCAGTACTTC.

V gene TRBV6-5 combines with J gene TRBJ2-7; D is perhaps TRBD1 (6 bases). Trimming shortened V by 5 bases and J by 6 bases, and 11 bases separated the two germline ends. Per germline, CDR1 MNHEY and CDR2 SVGAGI. CDR3 length: 12 residues. CDR3 sequence reads: CASSTGISEQYF. CDR3 bases: TGTGCCAGCAGTACAGGGATCTCCGAGCAGTACTTC.

The gene calls are TRBV12-3 or TRBV12-4 and TRBJ1-1; the D is unclear. This CDR3 is built from 11 residues. Trimming removed 8 bases from V and 7 bases from J, with 11 bases in between. The CDR3 DNA sequence: TGTGCCAGCTCGGTTGGTTTTGAAGCTTTCTTT. Residues: CASSVGFEAFF.

CDR3 in DNA: TGCGCCAGCAGCACCGGACTAGCGGGGCAACAAGAGACCCAGTACTTC. This translates into CASSTGLAGQQETQYF. The chain joins TRBV5-1 to TRBJ2-5, with 12 nucleotides matching TRBD2. This CDR3 is built from 16 residues. Per germline, CDR1 SGHRS and CDR2 YFSETQ. V shed 4 bases and J 2 bases; nucleotides not matched to a gene: 6.

In its sample, this clone was seen a few times. The chain combines TRBV5-4 with TRBJ2-1; the D is unclear. Trimming shortened V by 4 bases and J by 3 bases, and 11 bases separated the two germline ends. Germline CDR1 and CDR2: SGHNT and YYREEE (reference sequence). The CDR3 contains 14 residues. CDR3 amino acids: CASSPELSYNEQFF. The CDR3 DNA sequence: TGTGCCAGCAGCCCCGAGCTTAGCTACAATGAGCAGTTCTTC.

The CDR3 DNA reads as TGTGCCAGCAGCGTAGACGGACGGGGTGGGTATAGCGGGAGCCCCGGGGAGCTGTTTTTT. This codes for CASSVDGRGGYSGSPGELFF. The rearrangement uses TRBV9 and TRBJ2-2; 9 nucleotides match TRBD2. The length of the CDR3 is 20 residues. V lost 0 bases to trimming and J lost 6 bases; unmatched junction nucleotides: 18. Germline CDR1 is SGDLS and CDR2 is YYNGEE.

This clone was counted only a few times. The chain recombines TRBV6-1 with TRBJ1-5; D possibly corresponds to TRBD1 (5 bases). The germline V and J ends were trimmed by 4 bases and 7 bases, with 23 bases remaining between them. CDR3 length: 17 residues. Looked up from germline, CDR1 is MNHNS and CDR2 is SASEGT. CDR3 protein: CASSVSPPGGAGQPQHF. CDR3 coding DNA: TGTGCCAGCAGTGTATCCCCCCCGGGGGGAGCGGGGCAGCCCCAGCATTTT.

In this sample, this clone turned up a few times. The chain combines TRBV13 with TRBJ1-2; weak D call: TRBD1 (5 bases). CDR3 length equals 14 residues. V was pared by 4 bases and J by 8 bases, with 17 bases between. CDR1 PRHDT and CDR2 FYEKMQ come from the germline V gene (reference sequence). CDR3 sequence (DNA): TGTGCCAGCAGCTATTACCCAGGGAAAGAGGGCTACACCTTC. Its translation is CASSYYPGKEGYTF.

This rearrangement joins TRBV4-3 to TRBJ2-1; 14 nucleotides line up with TRBD2. This CDR3 has 17 amino acids. V shed 1 base and J 6 bases; nucleotides not matched to a gene: 5. The germline V gene has CDR1 LGHNA and CDR2 YSLEER. Here the CDR3 DNA reads TGCGCCAGCAGCCAAGCCGGGACTAGCGGGAGAGGCAATGAGCAGTTCTTC. This sequence encodes CASSQAGTSGRGNEQFF.

The chain joins TRBV5-1 to TRBJ1-1; TRBD1 is a possible D gene (5 bases). The germline CDR1 and CDR2 sequences are SGHRS and YFSETQ. V shed 9 bases and J shed 9 bases, with 27 bases lying between them. The CDR3 covers 15 residues. CDR3 coding DNA: TGCGCCACAAGTGCATTACATGGGGGGGACGAGAAAGCTTTCTTT. Its translation is CATSALHGGDEKAFF.

This rearrangement joins TRBV28 to TRBJ1-5; a weak D match, TRBD1 (6 bases). V was pared by 5 bases and J by 1 base, with 12 bases between. Germline CDR1 MDHEN, CDR2 SYDVKM. The CDR3 contains 15 residues. CDR3 DNA sequence: TGTGCCAGCAGTCTCCAGGGGTGGAGCAATCAGCCCCAGCATTTT. It codes for CASSLQGWSNQPQHF.

The sample holds one count of this clone. The chain is built from TRBV28 and TRBJ2-1; 11 bases match TRBD2. The CDR3 length is 13 residues. Germline CDR1 reads MDHEN; CDR2 reads SYDVKM. The ends lost 10 bases at V and 7 bases at J; junction bases unmatched: 6. The CDR3 DNA is TGTGCCATCCTAGCGGGAGGAAGGAATGAGCAGTTCTTC. Amino acids: CAILAGGRNEQFF.

CDR3 nucleotide sequence: TGTGCCATCAGCTCAATGACTAGCCGGAGCTCCTACAATGAGCAGTTCTTC. Amino acids: CAISSMTSRSSYNEQFF. The J gene is TRBJ2-1, the V gene TRBV10-3, with TRBD2 identical over 7 bases. Germline V CDR1 and CDR2: ENHRY, SYGVKD. The CDR3 has 17 amino acids. The trim removed 6 bases at V and 0 bases at J, leaving 11 bases unmatched.

V and J are TRBV3-1 (or the pseudogene TRBV3-2) and TRBJ2-7, with 7 nucleotides matching TRBD2. The CDR3 extends over 14 amino acids. Germline lookup yields CDR1 LGHDT and CDR2 YNNKEL (reference sequence). After removal of 6 bases from V and 0 bases from J, the junction contained 5 bases not matched to a gene. CDR3 in amino acids: CASSLAATSYEQYF. DNA of the CDR3: TGTGCCAGCAGTCTAGCGGCCACCTCCTACGAGCAGTACTTC.

This rearrangement joins TRBV27 to TRBJ2-7; 11 bases are a match to TRBD1. The CDR3 totals 18 residues. The junction had 14 bases not matched to a gene; V was cut back by 7 bases and J by 0 bases. CDR1 and CDR2 from the germline V gene are MNHEY and SMNVEV (reference sequence). The CDR3 loop is CASKPITGTGGGSYEQYF. The CDR3 DNA sequence: TGTGCCAGCAAACCCATTACCGGGACAGGGGGGGGCTCCTACGAGCAGTACTTC.

The chain carries TRBV7-2 and TRBJ2-1, with TRBD1 matching 8 bases. Germline values: CDR1 SGHTA, CDR2 FQGNSA. The CDR3 runs 17 residues. V shed 4 bases, J shed 6 bases, and the junction held 14 bases outside the gene matches. CDR3 residues: CASSSGSTGAIPNEQFF. CDR3 nucleotide sequence: TGTGCCAGCAGCTCCGGCTCGACAGGGGCCATCCCCAATGAGCAGTTCTTC. The complete variable domain, with remaining parts taken from reference TRBV7-2 and TRBJ2-1, reads GAGVSQSPSNKVTEKGKDVELRCDPISGHTALYWYRQSLGQGLEFLIYFQGNSAPDKSGLPSDRFSAERTGGSVSTLTIQRTQQEDSAVYLCASSSGSTGAIPNEQFFGPGTRLTVL.

This clone was seen a single time. The chain links TRBV7-2 to TRBJ2-4; D is unclear. Germline loops: CDR1 SGHTA, CDR2 FQGNSA. The CDR3 extends over 13 amino acids. V was shortened by 2 bases and J by 3 bases, with 5 bases between the two germline ends. The CDR3 DNA follows: TGTGCCAGCAGCTTAAATAGCAAAAACATTCAGTACTTC. This translates into CASSLNSKNIQYF.

This chain uses TRBV6-2 or TRBV6-3 with TRBJ2-5, with TRBD2 identical over 7 bases. Germline V gene sequence: CDR1 MNHEY, CDR2 SVGEGT. The ends lost 2 bases at V and 5 bases at J; junction bases unmatched: 14. This CDR3 has 17 residues. The DNA for the CDR3 is TGTGCCAGCAGTTACGTAGTTAGCGGGTACCCCGCGGAGACCCAGTACTTC. This sequence encodes CASSYVVSGYPAETQYF.

The genes are TRBV28 and TRBJ2-2, with 7 bases that match TRBD2. CDR3 length equals 16 residues. Germline V CDR1 and CDR2: MDHEN, SYDVKM. J gave up 0 bases and V 2 bases, and 3 bases lay outside the gene matches. The CDR3 region is CASSLGLAANTGELFF. The CDR3 DNA reads as TGTGCCAGCAGTTTAGGGCTAGCGGCGAACACCGGGGAGCTGTTTTTT.

A word on this clone: This CDR3 is also generated by other DNA sequences in the sample. The gene calls are TRBV5-4 and TRBJ2-7; D is possibly TRBD1 (6 bases). The CDR3 extends over 13 amino acids. With 1 base removed from V and 4 bases from J, the gap between germline ends came to 9 bases. Per the germline V gene, CDR1 is SGHNT and CDR2 is YYREEE (reference sequence). The CDR3 protein is CASSLRGSYEQYF. The CDR3 DNA reads TGTGCCAGCAGCTTGAGGGGGTCATACGAGCAGTACTTC. Full variable domain (rest looked up from reference TRBV5-4 and TRBJ2-7): ETGVTQSPTHLIKTRGQQVTLRCSSQSGHNTVSWYQQALGQGPQFIFQYYREEENGRGNFPPRFSGLQFPNYSSELNVNALELDDSALYLCASSLRGSYEQYFGPGTRLTVT.

The chain links TRBV19 to TRBJ2-1; D is perhaps TRBD2 (5 bases). The CDR3 has 13 residues. CDR1 is LNHDA, CDR2 SQIVND, per germline (reference sequence). Trimming removed 7 bases from V and 12 bases from J, with 19 bases in between. The CDR3 reads CASKENSGLGQFF. CDR3 coding DNA: TGTGCCAGTAAAGAGAACTCGGGATTGGGGCAGTTCTTC.

The chain carries TRBV6-4 and TRBJ2-2, with a possible D match to TRBD1 (6 bases). V lost 7 bases to trimming and J lost 0 bases, with 21 bases between them. CDR3 length equals 18 residues. Looked up from germline, CDR1 is MRHNA and CDR2 is SNTAGT. The CDR3 reads CASTPQGLATANTGELFF. The CDR3 region has the DNA TGTGCCAGCACTCCCCAGGGGCTAGCTACCGCGAACACCGGGGAGCTGTTTTTT.

The sample holds a few counts of this clone. The rearrangement links TRBV9 to TRBJ1-4, with 8 bases fitting TRBD1. The V segment lost 3 bases and the J segment 5 bases; nucleotides outside the gene matches: 3. The CDR3 contains 14 residues. Germline V CDR1 and CDR2: SGDLS, YYNGEE. The DNA of the CDR3 is TGTGCCAGCAGCGGGACAGGGTGGAATGAAAAACTGTTTTTT. Its protein product is CASSGTGWNEKLFF.

The chain combines TRBV5-6 with TRBJ2-7, with D possibly being TRBD1 (5 bases). Germline loops: CDR1 SGHDT, CDR2 YYEEEE. V was pared by 1 base and J by 1 base, with 9 bases between. CDR3 size: 14 residues. The CDR3 bases are TGTGCCAGCAGCTTGTGGGGCGTTTCCTACGAGCAGTACTTC. Translating gives CASSLWGVSYEQYF.